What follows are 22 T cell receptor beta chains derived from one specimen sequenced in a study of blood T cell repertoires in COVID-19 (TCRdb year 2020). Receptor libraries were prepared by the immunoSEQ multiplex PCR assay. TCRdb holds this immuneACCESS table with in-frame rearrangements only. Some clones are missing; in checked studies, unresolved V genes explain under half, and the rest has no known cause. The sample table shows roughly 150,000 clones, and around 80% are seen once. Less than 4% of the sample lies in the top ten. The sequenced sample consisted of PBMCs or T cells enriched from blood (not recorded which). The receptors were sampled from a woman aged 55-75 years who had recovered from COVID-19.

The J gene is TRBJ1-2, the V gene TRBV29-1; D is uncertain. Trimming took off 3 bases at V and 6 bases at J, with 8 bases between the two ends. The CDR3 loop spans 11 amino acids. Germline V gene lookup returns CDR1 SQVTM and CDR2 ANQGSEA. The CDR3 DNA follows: TGCAGCGTTGATCAAGGAGATGGCTACACCTTC. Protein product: CSVDQGDGYTF.

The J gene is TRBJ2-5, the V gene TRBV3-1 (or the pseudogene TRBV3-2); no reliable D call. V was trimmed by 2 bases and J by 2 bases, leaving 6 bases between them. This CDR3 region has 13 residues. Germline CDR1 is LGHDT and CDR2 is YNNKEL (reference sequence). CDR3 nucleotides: TGTGCCAGCAGCCAACCAGGACAAGAGACCCAGTACTTC. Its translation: CASSQPGQETQYF.

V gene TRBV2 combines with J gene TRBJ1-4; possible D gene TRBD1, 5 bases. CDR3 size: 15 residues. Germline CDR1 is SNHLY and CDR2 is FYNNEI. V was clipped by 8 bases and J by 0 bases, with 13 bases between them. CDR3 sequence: CASEEGGATNEKLFF. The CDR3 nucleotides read TGTGCCAGCGAAGAGGGAGGGGCAACTAATGAAAAACTGTTTTTT.

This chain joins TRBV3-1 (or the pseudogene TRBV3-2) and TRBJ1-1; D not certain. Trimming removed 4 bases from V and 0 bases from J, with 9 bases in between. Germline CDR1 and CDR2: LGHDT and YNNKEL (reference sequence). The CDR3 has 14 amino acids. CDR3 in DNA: TGTGCCAGCAGCCCTCTAGTGGTGAACACTGAAGCTTTCTTT. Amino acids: CASSPLVVNTEAFF.

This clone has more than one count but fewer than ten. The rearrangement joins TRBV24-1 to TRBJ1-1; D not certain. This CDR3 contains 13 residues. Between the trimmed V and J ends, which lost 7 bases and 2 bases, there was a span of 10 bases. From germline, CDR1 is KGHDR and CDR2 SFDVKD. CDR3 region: CATRSGSNTEAFF. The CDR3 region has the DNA TGTGCCACCAGATCTGGGAGCAACACTGAAGCTTTCTTT.

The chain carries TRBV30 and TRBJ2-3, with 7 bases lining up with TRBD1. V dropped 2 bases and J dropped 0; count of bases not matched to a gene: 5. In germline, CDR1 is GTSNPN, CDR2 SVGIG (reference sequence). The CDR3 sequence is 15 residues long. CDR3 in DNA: TGTGCCTGGAGTCCGGGACAGAGTAGCACAGATACGCAGTATTTT. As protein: CAWSPGQSSTDTQYF.

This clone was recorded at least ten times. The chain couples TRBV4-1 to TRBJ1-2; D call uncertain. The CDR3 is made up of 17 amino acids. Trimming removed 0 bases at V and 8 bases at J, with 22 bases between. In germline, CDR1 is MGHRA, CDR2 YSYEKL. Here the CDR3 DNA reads TGCGCCAGCAGCCAAGAGGAGGTCCCTATCTTAACCGGAGGCTACACCTTC. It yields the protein CASSQEEVPILTGGYTF.

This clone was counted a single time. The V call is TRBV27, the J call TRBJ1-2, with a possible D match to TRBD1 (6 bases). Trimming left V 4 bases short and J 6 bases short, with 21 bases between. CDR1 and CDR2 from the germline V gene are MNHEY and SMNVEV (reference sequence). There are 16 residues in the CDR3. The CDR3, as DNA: TGTGCCAGCAGTTATACAGGGTCCAACATCAGGCATGGCTACACCTTC. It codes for CASSYTGSNIRHGYTF.

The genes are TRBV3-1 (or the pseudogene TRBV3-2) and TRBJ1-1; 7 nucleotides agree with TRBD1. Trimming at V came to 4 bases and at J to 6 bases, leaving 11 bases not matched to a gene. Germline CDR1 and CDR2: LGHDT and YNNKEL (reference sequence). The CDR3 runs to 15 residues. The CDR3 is CASSPLRTGGAEAFF. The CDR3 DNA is TGTGCCAGCAGCCCGCTGAGGACAGGAGGGGCTGAAGCTTTCTTT.

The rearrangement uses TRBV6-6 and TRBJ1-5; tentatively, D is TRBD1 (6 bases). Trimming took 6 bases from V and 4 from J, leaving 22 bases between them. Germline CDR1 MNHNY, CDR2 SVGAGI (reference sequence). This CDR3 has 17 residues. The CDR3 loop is CASSRGQVTGINQPQHF. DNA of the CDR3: TGTGCCAGCAGCCGAGGCCAGGTGACAGGCATAAATCAGCCCCAGCATTTT.

CDR3 DNA: TGTGCCAGCAGCAAGCGGGGACTGCACCAAGAGACCCAGTACTTC. Translated, it gives CASSKRGLHQETQYF. This rearrangement joins TRBV4-2 to TRBJ2-5, with 7 bases fitting TRBD2. This CDR3 comprises 15 residues. The V and J ends lost 5 bases and 0 bases, in that order; junction bases with no gene match: 6. Germline CDR1 LGHNA, CDR2 YNFKEQ.

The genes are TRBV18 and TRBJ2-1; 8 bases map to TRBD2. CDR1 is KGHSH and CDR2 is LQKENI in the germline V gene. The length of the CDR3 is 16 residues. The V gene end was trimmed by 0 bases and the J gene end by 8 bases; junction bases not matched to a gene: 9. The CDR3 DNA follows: TGTGCCAGCTCACCACCGACTAGCGCGGTCGTCTATGAGCAGTTCTTC. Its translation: CASSPPTSAVVYEQFF. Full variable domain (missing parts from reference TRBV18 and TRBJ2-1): NAGVMQNPRHLVRRRGQEARLRCSPMKGHSHVYWYRQLPEEGLKFMVYLQKENIIDESGMPKERFSAEFPKEGPSILRIQQVVRGDSAAYFCASSPPTSAVVYEQFFGPGTRLTVL.

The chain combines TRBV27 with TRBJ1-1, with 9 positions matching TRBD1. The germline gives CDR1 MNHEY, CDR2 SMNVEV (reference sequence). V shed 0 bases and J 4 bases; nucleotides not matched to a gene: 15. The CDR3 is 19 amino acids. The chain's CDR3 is CASSLSWGTGGFFGTEAFF. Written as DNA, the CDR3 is TGTGCCAGCAGTTTATCCTGGGGTACAGGGGGCTTTTTCGGCACTGAAGCTTTCTTT.

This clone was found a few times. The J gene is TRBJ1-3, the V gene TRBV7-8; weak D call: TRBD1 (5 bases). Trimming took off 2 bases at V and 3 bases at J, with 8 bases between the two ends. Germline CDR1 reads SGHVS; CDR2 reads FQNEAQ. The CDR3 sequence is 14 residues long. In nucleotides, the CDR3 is TGTGCCAGCAGCTTAACGGGGGATGGAAACACCATATATTTT. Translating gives CASSLTGDGNTIYF.

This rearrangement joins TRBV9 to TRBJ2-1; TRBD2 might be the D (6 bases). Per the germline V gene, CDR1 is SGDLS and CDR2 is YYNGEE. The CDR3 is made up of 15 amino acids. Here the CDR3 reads CATGRGTGILNEQFF. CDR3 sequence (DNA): TGTGCTACCGGCCGGGGGACGGGGATATTGAATGAGCAGTTCTTC.

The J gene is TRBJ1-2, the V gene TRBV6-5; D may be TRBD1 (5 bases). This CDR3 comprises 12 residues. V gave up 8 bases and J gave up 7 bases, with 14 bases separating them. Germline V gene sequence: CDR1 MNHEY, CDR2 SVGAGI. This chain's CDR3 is CASGREGAGYTF. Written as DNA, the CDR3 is TGTGCCAGCGGCAGGGAAGGGGCTGGCTACACCTTC.

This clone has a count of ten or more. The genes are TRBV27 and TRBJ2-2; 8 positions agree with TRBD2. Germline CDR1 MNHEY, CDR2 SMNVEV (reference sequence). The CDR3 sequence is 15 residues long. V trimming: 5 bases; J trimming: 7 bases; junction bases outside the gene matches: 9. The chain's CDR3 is CASSPGGGLGGELFF. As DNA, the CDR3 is TGTGCCAGCAGTCCCGGGGGGGGCCTCGGCGGGGAGCTGTTTTTT.

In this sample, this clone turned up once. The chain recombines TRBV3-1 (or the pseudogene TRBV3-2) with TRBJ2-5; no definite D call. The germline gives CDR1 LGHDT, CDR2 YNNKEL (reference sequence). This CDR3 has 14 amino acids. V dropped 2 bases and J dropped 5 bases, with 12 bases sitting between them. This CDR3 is CASSQPDTLETQYF. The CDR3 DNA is TGTGCCAGCAGCCAACCCGACACGCTGGAGACCCAGTACTTC.

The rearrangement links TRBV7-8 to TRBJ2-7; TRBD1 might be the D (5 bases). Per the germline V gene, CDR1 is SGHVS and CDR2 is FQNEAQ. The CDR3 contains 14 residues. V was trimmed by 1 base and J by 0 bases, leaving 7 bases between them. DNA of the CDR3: TGTGCCAGCAGCTTAGAGGACACCTCCTACGAGCAGTACTTC. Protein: CASSLEDTSYEQYF.

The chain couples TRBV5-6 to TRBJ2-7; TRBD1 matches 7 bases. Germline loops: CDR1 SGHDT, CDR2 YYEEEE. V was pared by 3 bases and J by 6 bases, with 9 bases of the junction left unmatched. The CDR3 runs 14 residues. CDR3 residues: CASSWGWDSLEQYF. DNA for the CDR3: TGTGCCAGCAGCTGGGGTTGGGACAGCCTCGAGCAGTACTTC.

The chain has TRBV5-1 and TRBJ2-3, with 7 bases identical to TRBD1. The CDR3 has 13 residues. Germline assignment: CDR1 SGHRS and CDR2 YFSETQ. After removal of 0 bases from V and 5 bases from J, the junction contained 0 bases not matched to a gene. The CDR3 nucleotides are TGCGCCAGCAGCTTGGCAGGGGGAGATACGCAGTATTTT. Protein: CASSLAGGDTQYF.

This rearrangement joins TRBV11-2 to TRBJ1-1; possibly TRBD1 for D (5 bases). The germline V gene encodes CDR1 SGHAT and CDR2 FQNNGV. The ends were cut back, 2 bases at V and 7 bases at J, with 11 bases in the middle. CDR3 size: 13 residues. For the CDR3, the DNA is TGTGCCAGCAGCTTATGGGGGGAAGGTGAAGCTTTCTTT. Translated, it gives CASSLWGEGEAFF.